Listed below are T cell receptor beta chains from one sample, sequenced in a study of shared clonotypes between healthy human individuals. Libraries were prepared by immunoSEQ multiplex PCR; TCRdb keeps only in-frame clonotypes and omits some of them. The sample holds 560,000 or so clones; about 96% are singletons and the top ten take less than 0.12%. The sequencing sample was made of naive CD8+ T cells sorted from blood. These receptors were collected from a woman aged 25 to 45 in good health. Each CDR3 is given with its conserved first and last residue. The D gene is left open where the match is weak. Size tells how often a clone was seen (once, few, many) or the class of an expanded clone, and some rows leave it out.

.	TRBJ2-7	TRBV28	.	CASRDSGYEQYF	TGTGCCAGCAGGGACAGCGGTTACGAGCAGTACTTC
.	TRBJ2-5	TRBV14	.	CASSLRLEIRWETQYF	TGTGCCAGCAGCCTAAGACTAGAAATTCGCTGGGAGACCCAGTACTTC
.	TRBJ1-1	TRBV29-1	.	CSVDGVPNTEAFF	TGCAGCGTTGACGGGGTTCCGAACACTGAAGCTTTCTTT
.	TRBJ2-7	TRBV5-1	.	CASSLGREPYEQYF	TGCGCCAGCAGCTTGGGCCGGGAGCCCTACGAGCAGTACTTC
.	TRBJ2-1	TRBV28	TRBD1	CASSNRTGGSDNEQFF	TGTGCCAGCAGTAATCGGACAGGGGGCTCGGACAATGAGCAGTTCTTC
.	TRBJ2-1	TRBV27	TRBD2	CASSPTAGGGEQFF	TGTGCCAGCAGCCCAACAGCGGGAGGGGGCGAGCAGTTCTTC
.	TRBJ2-7	TRBV5-6	.	CASSSPWTGGEQYF	TGTGCCAGCAGCTCCCCCTGGACAGGAGGGGAGCAGTACTTC
.	TRBJ2-7	TRBV28	.	CASSLSGTFTYEQYF	TGTGCCAGCAGTTTATCGGGGACATTCACCTACGAGCAGTACTTC
.	TRBJ2-3	TRBV29-1	.	CSVEGGTSLILADTQYF	TGCAGCGTTGAAGGGGGGACTTCCCTTATTTTGGCAGATACGCAGTATTTT
.	TRBJ2-5	TRBV25-1	.	CASSEWDQETQYF	TGTGCCAGCAGTGAGTGGGACCAAGAGACCCAGTACTTC
once	TRBJ2-7	TRBV28	.	CASSLTGSSYEQYF	TGTGCCAGCAGTTTAACAGGCAGCTCCTACGAGCAGTACTTC
.	TRBJ2-1	TRBV27	TRBD2	CASSLESGSLYEQFF	TGTGCCAGCAGTTTAGAGAGCGGGAGTCTATATGAGCAGTTCTTC